What follows is one TCR beta chain and its context. This clonotype has at least ten counts. No cognate antigen has been identified for it. It has no much larger one-base neighbor in the sample; base qualities were not kept. The sample is drawn from a study of T cell repertoires in cytomegalovirus infection (dated by TCRdb to about 2019). Some background on the complete study: The HLA type of each donor mattered for the analysis, because public TCR beta signatures pointed to carriage of CMV infection along with the matching HLA type. Overall study outcomes, separate from this receptor: In both this cohort and an independent 352-donor cohort, the cumulative frequency of public TCR beta family members distinguished carriers of CMV infection plus the relevant HLA type. The ex vivo response was dominated by HLA-C-restricted CMV-specific TCR beta clonotypes, and the single most frequent clonotype in two of eight donors was supplied by these HLA-C-restricted clonotypes.

These reads were obtained on an Illumina HiSeq 1500. The public reads were run again by TCRdb, first through fastp at Q25 and then through MiXCR, and only productive beta chains were kept. CDR3 protein sequences are deduplicated, and each keeps its most common genes and DNA. For this sample there are about 260,000 distinct CDR3 sequences; 9.1% appear just once. The leading ten clones occupy roughly 15% of the sample. The germline V gene yields SGHVS for CDR1 and FQNEAQ for CDR2. From its cysteine to its phenylalanine, the CDR3 spans 13 amino acids. Of the read, only the CDR3 DNA is kept; its 39 bases are in frame from base 1. The germline V end is reduced by 6 bases and the J end by 5 bases; junction bases left unmatched: 2.

Specimen: PBMCs. The sequence was obtained from a human donor in good health (CMV status not recorded). Some clones in this sample may be carry-over from other donors' samples. The V and J genes are TRBV7-8 and TRBJ1-1; a stretch of 11 junction bases matches TRBD1. This receptor has the CDR3 CASRGTGGTEAFF. The bases read TGTGCCAGCAGAGGGACAGGGGGGACTGAAGCTTTCTTT.